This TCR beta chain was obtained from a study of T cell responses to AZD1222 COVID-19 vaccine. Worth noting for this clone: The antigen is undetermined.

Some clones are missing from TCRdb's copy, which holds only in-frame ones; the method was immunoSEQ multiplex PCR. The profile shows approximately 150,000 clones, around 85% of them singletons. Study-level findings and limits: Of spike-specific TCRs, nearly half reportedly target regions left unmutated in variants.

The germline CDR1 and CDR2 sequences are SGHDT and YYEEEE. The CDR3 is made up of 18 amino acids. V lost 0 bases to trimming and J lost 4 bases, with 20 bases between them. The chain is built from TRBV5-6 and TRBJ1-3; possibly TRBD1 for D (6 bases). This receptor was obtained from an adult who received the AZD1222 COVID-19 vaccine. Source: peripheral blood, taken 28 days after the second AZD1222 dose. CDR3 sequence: CASSLGKFGDNVGNTIYF. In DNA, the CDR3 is TGTGCCAGCAGCTTGGGGAAGTTCGGGGACAATGTGGGAAACACCATATATTTT.